These T cell receptor beta chains were read from a single sample in a study of T and B cells in COVID-19 patients. TCRdb itself ran the multiplex PCR reads through MiXCR, one entry per CDR3 protein. The sample has 6,000 to 7,500 distinct CDR3 sequences; roughly 20% are singletons. Sequenced sample: blood. These receptors were obtained from a human donor who had recovered from COVID-19. The CDR3 runs from the conserved cysteine through the conserved F or W. Fields, in order: D gene, J gene, clone size, V gene, CDR3 protein, CDR3 DNA. A D gene is named only where the DNA matches it firmly. Part of the rows lack a size; the others show once, few, many or a class for expanded clones.

D gene: TRBD2; J gene: TRBJ2-1; clone size: medium-sized; V gene: TRBV19; CDR3 protein: CASSPPGGGINEQFF; CDR3 DNA: TGTGCCAGTAGTCCCCCCGGCGGGGGGATAAATGAGCAGTTCTTC
D gene: TRBD1; J gene: TRBJ2-1; clone size: many; V gene: TRBV5-4; CDR3 protein: CASSPPRDRVYNEQFF; CDR3 DNA: TGTGCCAGCAGCCCACCCCGGGACAGGGTTTACAATGAGCAGTTCTTC
D gene: TRBD1; J gene: TRBJ1-5; clone size: -; V gene: TRBV19; CDR3 protein: CASRFTGTGYGNQPQHF; CDR3 DNA: TGTGCCAGTCGTTTCACCGGGACAGGCTACGGCAATCAGCCCCAGCATTTT
D gene: -; J gene: TRBJ1-1; clone size: once; V gene: TRBV6-5; CDR3 protein: CASRRGGVSTEAFF; CDR3 DNA: TGTGCCAGCAGACGAGGCGGGGTGAGCACTGAAGCTTTCTTT
D gene: -; J gene: TRBJ1-2; clone size: many; V gene: TRBV5-6; CDR3 protein: CASSFSAGGYTF; CDR3 DNA: TGTGCCAGCAGCTTTTCGGCGGGAGGCTACACCTTC
D gene: TRBD1; J gene: TRBJ2-7; clone size: -; V gene: TRBV19; CDR3 protein: CASSRDRGYEQYF; CDR3 DNA: TGTGCCAGTAGCCGGGACAGGGGCTACGAGCAGTACTTC
D gene: -; J gene: TRBJ2-3; clone size: once; V gene: TRBV20-1; CDR3 protein: CSAQRARGGRGSTDTQYF; CDR3 DNA: TGCAGTGCCCAGAGAGCCAGGGGCGGGCGGGGAAGCACAGATACGCAGTATTTT
D gene: TRBD2; J gene: TRBJ2-2; clone size: medium-sized; V gene: TRBV27; CDR3 protein: CATHFGGGGNTGELFF; CDR3 DNA: TGTGCCACCCACTTCGGGGGGGGGGGCAACACCGGGGAGCTGTTTTTT
D gene: -; J gene: TRBJ2-5; clone size: medium-sized; V gene: TRBV12-3/TRBV12-4; CDR3 protein: CASSLGRGQTTF; CDR3 DNA: TGTGCCAGCAGTTTAGGACGGGGGCAAACAACTTTC
D gene: -; J gene: TRBJ2-3; clone size: once; V gene: TRBV19; CDR3 protein: CASSTGADTQYF; CDR3 DNA: TGTGCCAGTAGTACGGGGGCAGATACGCAGTATTTT
D gene: -; J gene: TRBJ1-1; clone size: few; V gene: TRBV18; CDR3 protein: CASSPRESEAFF; CDR3 DNA: TGTGCCAGCTCACCTCGGGAGTCTGAAGCTTTCTTT
D gene: -; J gene: TRBJ1-1; clone size: many; V gene: TRBV15; CDR3 protein: CATSRDPTGNTEAFF; CDR3 DNA: TGTGCCACCAGCAGAGATCCCACAGGGAACACTGAAGCTTTCTTT
D gene: -; J gene: TRBJ1-4; clone size: few; V gene: TRBV7-9; CDR3 protein: CASSLGPGLLEKLFF; CDR3 DNA: TGTGCCAGCAGCTTAGGGCCGGGACTGCTTGAAAAACTGTTTTTT
D gene: -; J gene: TRBJ1-2; clone size: medium-sized; V gene: TRBV5-4; CDR3 protein: CASSLEGRPNYGYTF; CDR3 DNA: TGTGCCAGCAGCTTGGAAGGCAGGCCGAACTATGGCTACACCTTC
D gene: -; J gene: TRBJ1-3; clone size: medium-sized; V gene: TRBV30; CDR3 protein: CAWSRRGRPPGNTIYF; CDR3 DNA: TGTGCCTGGAGCAGGAGGGGCCGACCTCCTGGAAACACCATATATTTT
D gene: TRBD2; J gene: TRBJ2-1; clone size: -; V gene: TRBV5-1; CDR3 protein: CASSLGRGDYNEQFF; CDR3 DNA: TGCGCCAGCAGCTTAGGGCGGGGGGACTACAATGAGCAGTTCTTC
D gene: -; J gene: TRBJ2-5; clone size: many; V gene: TRBV5-6; CDR3 protein: CASSLAGEGETQYF; CDR3 DNA: TGTGCCAGCAGCTTGGCCGGGGAAGGGGAGACCCAGTACTTC
D gene: TRBD2; J gene: TRBJ2-3; clone size: few; V gene: TRBV7-2; CDR3 protein: CASTYGAGGADTQYF; CDR3 DNA: TGTGCCAGCACCTATGGAGCGGGGGGAGCAGATACGCAGTATTTT
D gene: -; J gene: TRBJ2-4; clone size: many; V gene: TRBV5-4; CDR3 protein: CASSRSGPLLAKNIQYF; CDR3 DNA: TGTGCCAGCAGCCGATCGGGACCACTTCTAGCCAAAAACATTCAGTACTTC
D gene: -; J gene: TRBJ1-4; clone size: medium-sized; V gene: TRBV6-6; CDR3 protein: CASNTDGATNEKLFF; CDR3 DNA: TGTGCCAGCAACACGGACGGTGCAACTAATGAAAAACTGTTTTTT
D gene: TRBD2; J gene: TRBJ2-3; clone size: -; V gene: TRBV4-2; CDR3 protein: CASSQGQRGRTDTQYF; CDR3 DNA: TGTGCCAGCAGCCAAGGCCAGCGGGGGCGCACAGATACGCAGTATTTT
D gene: TRBD2; J gene: TRBJ2-3; clone size: -; V gene: TRBV5-1; CDR3 protein: CASSPYFRTSGPDTQYF; CDR3 DNA: TGCGCCAGCAGCCCGTACTTCAGGACTAGCGGGCCAGATACGCAGTATTTT
D gene: -; J gene: TRBJ2-1; clone size: medium-sized; V gene: TRBV6-5; CDR3 protein: CASLRGNEQFF; CDR3 DNA: TGTGCCAGCCTCCGCGGGAATGAGCAGTTCTTC
D gene: -; J gene: TRBJ1-2; clone size: once; V gene: TRBV20-1; CDR3 protein: CSATDNYGYTF; CDR3 DNA: TGCAGTGCTACAGACAACTATGGCTACACCTTC